This T cell receptor beta chain was recorded in a study of blood T cells in healthy people across ages. Overall study results and limits: Age advanced and TCR beta diversity per million T cells fell, roughly linearly. Nothing was known about donor CMV status, and this possibly confounded expanded clonotype changes. No conclusive comparison of naive versus antigen-experienced cells was possible with unsorted PBMCs.

Together with a sample-barcoded 5' primer, a J-beta primer mix was included in a second PCR lasting about 7 to 12 cycles. A minimum of 2.5 million CDR3-containing paired-end reads was obtained for each sample. Via MiXCR, TCRdb re-called the 5' RACE reads, giving one row per CDR3 protein. The sample gives 800,000 to 1,300,000 distinct CDR3 sequences, around 25% of which show up once; about 0.69% is in the top ten. Details on this clonotype: Its antigen is unknown.

Per germline, CDR1 DFQATT and CDR2 SNEGSKA (reference sequence). The CDR3 covers 15 residues. Trimming shortened V by 1 base and J by 5 bases, and 17 bases separated the two germline ends. A further study also used this sample, focusing on T cells of mothers and their children.

V gene TRBV20-1 combines with J gene TRBJ1-1; D unclear. The sample comprised blood. The clonotype comes from a girl aged 2-9 years in good health. Here the CDR3 reads CSARVSRNLGTEAFF. The CDR3 DNA is TGCAGTGCTAGAGTTAGCAGAAACTTGGGAACTGAAGCTTTCTTT.